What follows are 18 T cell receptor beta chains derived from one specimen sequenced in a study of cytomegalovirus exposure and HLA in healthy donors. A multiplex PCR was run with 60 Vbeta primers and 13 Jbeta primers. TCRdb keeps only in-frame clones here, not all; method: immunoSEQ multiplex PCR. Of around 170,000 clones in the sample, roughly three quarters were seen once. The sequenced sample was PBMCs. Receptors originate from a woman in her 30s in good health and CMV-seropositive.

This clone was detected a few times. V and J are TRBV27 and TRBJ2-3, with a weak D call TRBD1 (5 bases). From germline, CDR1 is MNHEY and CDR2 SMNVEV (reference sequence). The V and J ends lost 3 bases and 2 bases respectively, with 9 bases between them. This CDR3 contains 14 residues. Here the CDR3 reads CASSFLGATDTQYF. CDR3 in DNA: TGTGCCAGCAGTTTCCTTGGGGCCACAGATACGCAGTATTTT.

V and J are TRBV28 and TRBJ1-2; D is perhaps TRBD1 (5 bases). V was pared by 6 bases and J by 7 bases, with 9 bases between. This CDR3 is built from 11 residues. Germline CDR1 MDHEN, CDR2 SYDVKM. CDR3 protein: CASRQEGGYTF. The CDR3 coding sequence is TGTGCCAGCAGACAGGAGGGTGGCTACACCTTC.

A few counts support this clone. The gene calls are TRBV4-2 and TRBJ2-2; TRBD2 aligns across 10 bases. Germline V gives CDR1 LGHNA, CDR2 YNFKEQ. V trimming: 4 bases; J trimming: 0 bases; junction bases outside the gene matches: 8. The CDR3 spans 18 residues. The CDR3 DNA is TGTGCCAGCAGCCGAGGGGCTAGCGGGGGCCCGAACACCGGGGAGCTGTTTTTT. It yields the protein CASSRGASGGPNTGELFF.

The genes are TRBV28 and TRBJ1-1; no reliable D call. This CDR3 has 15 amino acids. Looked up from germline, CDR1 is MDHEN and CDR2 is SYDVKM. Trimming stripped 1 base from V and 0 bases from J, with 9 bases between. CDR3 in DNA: TGTGCCAGCAGTTTATCAACTTCCATGAACACTGAAGCTTTCTTT. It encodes CASSLSTSMNTEAFF.

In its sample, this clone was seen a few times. In nucleotides, the CDR3 is TGTGCCAGCAGCCCTTGGAGGAGGCCTCCTTATAGCAATCAGCCCCAGCATTTT. It encodes CASSPWRRPPYSNQPQHF. The V gene is TRBV5-6, the J gene TRBJ1-5; D remains unclear. V lost 4 bases and J 0 bases, leaving 20 bases between the germline ends. This CDR3 has 18 residues. CDR1 and CDR2 from the germline V gene are SGHDT and YYEEEE.

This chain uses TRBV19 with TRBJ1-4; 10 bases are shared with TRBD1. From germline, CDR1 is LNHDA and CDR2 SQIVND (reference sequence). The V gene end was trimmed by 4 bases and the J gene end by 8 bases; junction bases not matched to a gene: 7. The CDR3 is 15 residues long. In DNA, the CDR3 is TGTGCCAGTAGTAGGGGACAGGGGCAACGAGAAAAACTGTTTTTT. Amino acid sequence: CASSRGQGQREKLFF.

CDR3: CASSRASGSSYEQYF. CDR3 nucleotides: TGTGCCAGCAGCAGAGCCTCAGGGTCCTCCTACGAGCAGTACTTC. The V gene is TRBV21-1, the J gene TRBJ2-7; the DNA was not used to check the table's D call, TRBD1. TRBV21-1 is a documented pseudogene. This CDR3 comprises 15 residues.

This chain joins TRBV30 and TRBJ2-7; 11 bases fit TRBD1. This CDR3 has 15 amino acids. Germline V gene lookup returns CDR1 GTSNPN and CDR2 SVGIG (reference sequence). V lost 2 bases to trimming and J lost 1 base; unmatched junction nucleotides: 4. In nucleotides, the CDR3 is TGTGCCTGGAGTAGGGGACAGGGGGGTTCCTACGAGCAGTACTTC. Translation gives CAWSRGQGGSYEQYF.

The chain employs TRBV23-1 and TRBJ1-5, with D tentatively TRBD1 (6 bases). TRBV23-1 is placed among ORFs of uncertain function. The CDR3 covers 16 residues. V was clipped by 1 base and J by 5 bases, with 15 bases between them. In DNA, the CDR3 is TGCGCCAGCAGTCAATTGTGGGGGGGCGAGGATCAGCCCCAGCATTTT. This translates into CASSQLWGGEDQPQHF.

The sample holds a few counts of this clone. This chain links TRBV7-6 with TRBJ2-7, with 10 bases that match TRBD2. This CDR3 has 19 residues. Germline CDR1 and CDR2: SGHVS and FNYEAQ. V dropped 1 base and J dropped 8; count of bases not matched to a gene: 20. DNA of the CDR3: TGTGCCAGCAGCTTAGAAGCGGCTAGCGGGGGACCCCTGGGGGTACAGCAGTACTTC. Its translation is CASSLEAASGGPLGVQQYF.

The CDR3 DNA reads TGTGCCAGCACCCCAAACCGCGGGGGGACCAATGAGCAGTTCTTC. Amino acids: CASTPNRGGTNEQFF. The chain carries TRBV7-3 and TRBJ2-1, with 8 bases matching TRBD2. J was trimmed by 6 bases and V by 7 bases; bases with no gene match: 11. Germline lookup yields CDR1 SGHTA and CDR2 FQGTGA. The CDR3 extends over 15 amino acids.

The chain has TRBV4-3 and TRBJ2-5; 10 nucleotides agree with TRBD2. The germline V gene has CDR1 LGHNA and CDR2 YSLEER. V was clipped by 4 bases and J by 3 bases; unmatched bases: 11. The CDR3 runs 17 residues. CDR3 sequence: CASSRGASGGAEETQYF. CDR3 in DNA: TGCGCCAGCAGCCGGGGGGCTAGCGGGGGCGCGGAAGAGACCCAGTACTTC.

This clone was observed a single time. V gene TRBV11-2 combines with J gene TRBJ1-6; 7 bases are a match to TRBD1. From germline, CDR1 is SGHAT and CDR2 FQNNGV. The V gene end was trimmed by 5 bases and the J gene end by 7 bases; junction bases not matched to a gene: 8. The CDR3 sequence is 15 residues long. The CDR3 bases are TGTGCCAGCAGCGGACCTACAGGGGTGAATTCACCCCTCCACTTT. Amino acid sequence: CASSGPTGVNSPLHF.

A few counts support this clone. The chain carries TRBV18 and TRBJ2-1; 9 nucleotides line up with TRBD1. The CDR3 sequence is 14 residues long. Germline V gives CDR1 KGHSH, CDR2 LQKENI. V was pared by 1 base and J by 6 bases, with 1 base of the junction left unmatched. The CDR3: CASSPQGQGNEQFF. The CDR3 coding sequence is TGTGCCAGCTCACCACAGGGACAGGGCAATGAGCAGTTCTTC.

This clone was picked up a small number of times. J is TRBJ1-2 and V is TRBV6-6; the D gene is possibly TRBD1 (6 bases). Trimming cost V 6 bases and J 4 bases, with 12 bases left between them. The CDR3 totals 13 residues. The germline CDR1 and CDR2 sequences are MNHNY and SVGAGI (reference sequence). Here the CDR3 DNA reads TGTGCCAGCAGGGGGGACAAGATCTATGGCTACACCTTC. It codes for CASRGDKIYGYTF.

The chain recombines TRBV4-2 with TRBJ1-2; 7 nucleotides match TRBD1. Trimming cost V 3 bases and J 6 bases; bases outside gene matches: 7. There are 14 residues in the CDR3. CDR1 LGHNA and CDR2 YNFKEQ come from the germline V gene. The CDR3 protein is CASSQRSTGDGYTF. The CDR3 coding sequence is TGTGCCAGCAGCCAGCGTAGCACAGGGGATGGCTACACCTTC.

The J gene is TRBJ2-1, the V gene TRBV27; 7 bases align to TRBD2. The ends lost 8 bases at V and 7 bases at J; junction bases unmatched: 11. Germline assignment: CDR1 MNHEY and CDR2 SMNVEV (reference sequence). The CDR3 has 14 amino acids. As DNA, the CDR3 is TGTGCCAGCCTTAGCCCCGGGGGGAGGAATGAGCAGTTCTTC. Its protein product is CASLSPGGRNEQFF.

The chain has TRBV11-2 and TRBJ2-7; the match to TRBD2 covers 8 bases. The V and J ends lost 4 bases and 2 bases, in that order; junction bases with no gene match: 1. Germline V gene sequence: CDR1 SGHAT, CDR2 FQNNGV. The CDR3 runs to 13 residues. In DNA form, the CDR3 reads TGTGCCAGCAGCTGGACTAGCACCTACGAGCAGTACTTC. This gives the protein CASSWTSTYEQYF.